This TCR beta chain came from a study of blood T cell repertoires in COVID-19. Germline values: CDR1 SEHNR, CDR2 FQNEAQ (reference sequence). The CDR3 loop spans 16 amino acids. V dropped 6 bases and J dropped 0 bases, with 15 bases sitting between them. Here immunoSEQ multiplex PCR was the method, and the copy in TCRdb shows in-frame clones only, minus some. The sample yields fewer than 85,000 clones, 80% to 90% seen once. The V and J genes are TRBV7-9 and TRBJ1-3; D possibly corresponds to TRBD1 (6 bases). Sequencing was carried out using peripheral blood. This receptor was obtained from a woman at least 80 years old with active or convalescent COVID-19. DNA for the CDR3: TGTGCCAGCAGATCCCAGGGGTTTCACTCTGGAAACACCATATATTTT. Protein product: CASRSQGFHSGNTIYF.